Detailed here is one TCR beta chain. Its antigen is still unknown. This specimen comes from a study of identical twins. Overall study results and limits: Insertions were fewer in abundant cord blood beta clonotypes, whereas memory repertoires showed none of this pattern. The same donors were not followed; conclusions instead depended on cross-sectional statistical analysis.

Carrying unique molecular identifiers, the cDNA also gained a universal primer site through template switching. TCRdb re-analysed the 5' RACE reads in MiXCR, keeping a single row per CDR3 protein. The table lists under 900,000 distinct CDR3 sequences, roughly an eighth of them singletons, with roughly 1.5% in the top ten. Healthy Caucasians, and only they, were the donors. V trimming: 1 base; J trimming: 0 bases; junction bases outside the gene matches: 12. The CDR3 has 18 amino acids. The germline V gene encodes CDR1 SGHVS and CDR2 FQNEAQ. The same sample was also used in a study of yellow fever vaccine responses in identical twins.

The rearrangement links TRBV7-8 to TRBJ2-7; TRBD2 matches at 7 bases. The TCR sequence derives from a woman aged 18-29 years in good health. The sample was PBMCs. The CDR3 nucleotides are TGTGCCAGCAGCTTAGGCCCTTTTGGGGGGGACCGCTCCTACGAGCAGTACGTC. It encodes CASSLGPFGGDRSYEQYV.